The 26 T cell receptor beta chains in this list originate from one sample, sequenced in a study of shared clonotypes between healthy human individuals. Only in-frame clones appear in the TCRdb table, and some are missing; sequencing was by immunoSEQ multiplex PCR. The sample carries more than 2 million clones, nearly 97% recorded once. The sequencing input was naive CD4+ T cells sorted from blood. Subset defined: CD45RA+ positively selected. The origin of the receptors is a young man in good health.

The V and J genes are TRBV5-5 and TRBJ2-7, with 8 bases matching TRBD1. V trimming: 0 bases; J trimming: 8 bases; junction bases outside the gene matches: 10. Germline V gene lookup returns CDR1 SGHKS and CDR2 YYEKEE (reference sequence). The CDR3 is 15 residues long. CDR3 residues: CASSLAPDRASKQYF. CDR3 bases: TGTGCCAGCAGCTTGGCCCCGGACAGGGCCAGCAAGCAGTACTTC.

The chain uses TRBV27 and TRBJ2-7; D is undetermined. The germline V and J ends were trimmed by 6 bases and 0 bases, with 12 bases remaining between them. This CDR3 comprises 14 residues. The germline V gene has CDR1 MNHEY and CDR2 SMNVEV (reference sequence). CDR3 in DNA: TGTGCCAGCAGGGCCCCCGGATACTCCTACGAGCAGTACTTC. This encodes CASRAPGYSYEQYF.

The chain joins TRBV7-3 to TRBJ1-1, with 7 nucleotides matching TRBD1. V trimming: 1 base; J trimming: 1 base; junction bases outside the gene matches: 12. CDR1 and CDR2 from the germline V gene are SGHTA and FQGTGA. The CDR3 totals 18 residues. The CDR3 nucleotides read TGTGCCAGCAGCTTAATTGGAACAAAGGGGGCAACGAACACTGAAGCTTTCTTT. Encoded protein: CASSLIGTKGATNTEAFF.

This chain links TRBV7-2 with TRBJ1-3, with unresolved D. Germline V lookup: CDR1 SGHTA, CDR2 FQGNSA. V was trimmed by 1 base and J by 0 bases, leaving 13 bases between them. The CDR3 totals 17 residues. The CDR3: CASSLGPTFSSGNTIYF. The CDR3 DNA follows: TGTGCCAGCAGCTTAGGACCGACGTTCTCCTCTGGAAACACCATATATTTT.

The chain is built from TRBV30 and TRBJ1-1; TRBD1 matches 7 bases. Per germline, CDR1 GTSNPN and CDR2 SVGIG (reference sequence). The CDR3 loop spans 15 amino acids. Unmatched junction bases numbered 16, after V lost 0 bases and J lost 12 bases. CDR3 in amino acids: CAWSVSMYRGDLSFF. As DNA, the CDR3 is TGTGCCTGGAGTGTTAGTATGTACAGGGGCGACCTTTCTTTCTTT.

This chain links TRBV14 with TRBJ2-3; 11 positions match TRBD2. The CDR3 has 16 residues. The germline CDR1 and CDR2 sequences are SGHDN and FVKESK. J gave up 2 bases and V 6 bases, and 7 bases lay outside the gene matches. The CDR3 DNA reads as TGTGCCAGCAGTGTGTATAGCGGGAGGGACACAGATACGCAGTATTTT. Protein product: CASSVYSGRDTDTQYF.

The V call is TRBV6-5, the J call TRBJ2-1; the D is unclear. V was cut by 6 bases and J by 0 bases, with 12 bases left in between. The CDR3 is made up of 15 amino acids. Germline V gives CDR1 MNHEY, CDR2 SVGAGI. The CDR3 nucleotides read TGTGCCAGCAGAGTGACACTGAGCTCCTACAATGAGCAGTTCTTC. It translates to CASRVTLSSYNEQFF.

This sequence joins TRBV18 and TRBJ1-4; 11 bases are a match to TRBD1. The germline CDR1 and CDR2 sequences are KGHSH and LQKENI. Trimming cost V 2 bases and J 13 bases; bases outside gene matches: 6. This CDR3 is built from 14 residues. Written as DNA, the CDR3 is TGTGCCAGCTCACCAACGGGACAGGGGGGCGCACTGTTTTTT. It yields the protein CASSPTGQGGALFF.

The chain combines TRBV7-2 with TRBJ2-1, with D possibly matching TRBD2 (5 bases). V lost 1 base, J lost 9 bases, and 10 bases lay in between. Germline CDR1 is SGHTA and CDR2 is FQGNSA. This CDR3 spans 13 amino acids. The CDR3 DNA sequence: TGTGCCAGCAGCTTAGGGACTCTAACTGAGCAGTTCTTC. Amino acid sequence: CASSLGTLTEQFF.

In its sample, this clone was seen once. The chain combines TRBV19 with TRBJ2-2, with 7 nucleotides matching TRBD1. V gave up 4 bases and J gave up 8 bases; unmatched junction bases: 7. Germline V gene data show CDR1 as LNHDA and CDR2 as SQIVND (reference sequence). CDR3 size: 14 residues. The CDR3 region has the DNA TGTGCCAGTAGTAAAGAGGGGGCAATAGGGGAGCTGTTTTTT. Encoded protein: CASSKEGAIGELFF.

This clone appeared a few times. The junction and the germline gene differ at one end; a read error may be behind it. The chain uses TRBV7-7 and TRBJ1-1; a weak D match, TRBD1 (5 bases). Germline V gene data show CDR1 as SSHAT and CDR2 as FNYEAQ (reference sequence). The CDR3 consists of 13 residues. The CDR3: CASSLDMNTEAFF. Written as DNA, the CDR3 is TGTGCTAGCAGCTTGGACATGAACACTGAAGCTTTCTTT.

The chain combines TRBV7-9 with TRBJ1-2; TRBD1 agrees at 12 bases. Germline CDR1 reads SEHNR; CDR2 reads FQNEAQ (reference sequence). The V and J ends lost 5 bases and 5 bases, in that order; junction bases with no gene match: 12. This CDR3 comprises 17 residues. CDR3 DNA sequence: TGTGCCAGCAGCCCACCGGGACAGGGGGCGTCGGGGTATGGCTACACCTTC. Translated, it gives CASSPPGQGASGYGYTF.

V usage is TRBV11-3 and J usage is TRBJ2-7, with D perhaps matching TRBD1 (6 bases). Germline V CDR1 and CDR2: SGHNT, YENEEA. This CDR3 contains 17 residues. Deletions cut 0 bases from V and 5 bases from J, with 20 bases between. Here the CDR3 reads CASSLDPPQGIHHEQYF. Here the CDR3 DNA reads TGTGCCAGCAGCTTAGACCCCCCTCAGGGGATTCACCACGAGCAGTACTTC.

The V and J genes are TRBV30 and TRBJ1-5, with a tentative D call TRBD1 (5 bases). CDR3 length: 14 residues. The ends were cut back, 0 bases at V and 4 bases at J, with 10 bases in the middle. Germline V gene lookup returns CDR1 GTSNPN and CDR2 SVGIG (reference sequence). The CDR3 bases are TGTGCCTGGAGTGTGGGACGGCGAAATCAGCCCCAGCATTTT. It yields the protein CAWSVGRRNQPQHF.

The chain links TRBV5-4 to TRBJ2-3, with D tentatively TRBD2 (6 bases). The CDR3 runs 13 residues. V shed 4 bases and J shed 7 bases, with 13 bases lying between them. Germline CDR1 is SGHNT and CDR2 is YYREEE (reference sequence). The CDR3 protein is CASSQGDSNTQYF. The CDR3 DNA reads TGTGCCAGCAGCCAAGGGGACTCCAATACGCAGTATTTT.

Concerning this clone: Other DNA sequences in the sample encode the same CDR3. The rearrangement joins TRBV28 to TRBJ1-1; possibly TRBD1 for D (6 bases). Germline V gene sequence: CDR1 MDHEN, CDR2 SYDVKM. The CDR3 runs to 14 residues. The V end lost 4 bases, the J end lost 0 bases, and 9 bases lay between the germline ends. The CDR3 loop reads CASSWGAMNTEAFF. The CDR3 DNA reads TGTGCCAGCAGTTGGGGGGCAATGAACACTGAAGCTTTCTTT. The entire variable domain, with the rest obtained from reference TRBV28 and TRBJ1-1, is as follows: DVKVTQSSRYLVKRTGEKVFLECVQDMDHENMFWYRQDPGLGLRLIYFSYDVKMKEKGDIPEGYSVSREKKERFSLILESASTNQTSMYLCASSWGAMNTEAFFGQGTRLTVV.

The rearrangement links TRBV27 to TRBJ2-7; TRBD2 matches at 10 bases. Per germline, CDR1 MNHEY and CDR2 SMNVEV (reference sequence). J gave up 3 bases and V 6 bases, and 8 bases lay outside the gene matches. The CDR3 runs to 15 residues. CDR3 residues: CASSNSGGSLYEQYF. Written as DNA, the CDR3 is TGTGCCAGCAGCAATAGCGGGGGGAGCCTCTACGAGCAGTACTTC.

The CDR3 DNA follows: TGTGCCAGCAGCATTGGACAGGAATATGGCTACACCTTC. As protein: CASSIGQEYGYTF. The chain carries TRBV5-4 and TRBJ1-2; TRBD1 aligns across 7 bases. V lost 4 bases, J lost 5 bases, and 5 bases stayed unmatched. Germline-derived CDR1 and CDR2 are SGHNT and YYREEE (reference sequence). The CDR3 is made up of 13 amino acids.

The J gene is TRBJ2-7, the V gene TRBV18, with D possibly TRBD2 on 5 matching bases. The CDR3 spans 14 residues. The V gene's germline CDR1 is KGHSH and CDR2 LQKENI. V lost 3 bases and J 3 bases, leaving 12 bases between the germline ends. The CDR3 region has the DNA TGTGCCAGCTCACCCGGGGTGATGTTCTACGAGCAGTACTTC. It yields the protein CASSPGVMFYEQYF.

This chain joins TRBV5-1 and TRBJ2-7; the D call may be TRBD1 or TRBD2 (5 bases each). Trimming took 4 bases from V and 5 from J, leaving 19 bases between them. The germline V gene encodes CDR1 SGHRS and CDR2 YFSETQ. The length of the CDR3 is 15 residues. The CDR3 loop is CASSTTGTGVDEQYF. CDR3 DNA: TGCGCCAGCAGCACGACCGGGACCGGAGTGGACGAGCAGTACTTC.

The CDR3 loop reads CATSRDLTAYNEQFF. In DNA, the CDR3 is TGTGCCACCAGCAGAGATCTTACAGCCTACAATGAGCAGTTCTTC. The rearrangement uses TRBV15 and TRBJ2-1; no reliable D call. There are 15 residues in the CDR3. The germline V and J ends were trimmed by 0 bases and 2 bases, with 8 bases remaining between them. Germline V CDR1 and CDR2: LNHNV, YYDKDF (reference sequence).

Concerning this clone itself: Other DNA sequences from this sample encode an identical CDR3 as well. The rearrangement joins TRBV6-5 to TRBJ2-3, with a weak D call TRBD1 (6 bases). This CDR3 spans 13 amino acids. The V and J ends lost 6 bases and 1 base respectively, with 8 bases between them. Germline CDR1 and CDR2: MNHEY and SVGAGI. The CDR3 coding sequence is TGTGCCAGCAGGCCAGGGGGCACAGATACGCAGTATTTT. It is translated as CASRPGGTDTQYF.

This rearrangement joins TRBV5-4 to TRBJ1-1; 8 nucleotides line up with TRBD1. Germline V gene sequence: CDR1 SGHNT, CDR2 YYREEE (reference sequence). Trimming cost V 9 bases and J 4 bases; bases outside gene matches: 11. The CDR3 length is 14 residues. The CDR3 coding sequence is TGTGCCATCTCAAAAGCAGGGGGCACCACTGAAGCTTTCTTT. Amino acids: CAISKAGGTTEAFF.

V usage is TRBV30 and J usage is TRBJ1-2, with 8 bases fitting TRBD1. The trim removed 0 bases at V and 1 base at J, leaving 7 bases unmatched. This CDR3 is 16 amino acids long. Germline CDR1 GTSNPN, CDR2 SVGIG (reference sequence). The CDR3 here is CAWSVQRTGFNYGYTF. DNA for the CDR3: TGTGCCTGGAGTGTACAAAGGACAGGGTTTAACTATGGCTACACCTTC.

The chain carries TRBV5-1 and TRBJ1-1; the D gene is possibly TRBD1 (5 bases). The V gene lost 0 bases and the J gene lost 1 base, with 10 bases spanning the gap. CDR1 and CDR2 (germline): SGHRS, YFSETQ. The CDR3 is made up of 15 amino acids. As DNA, the CDR3 is TGCGCCAGCAGCTTGGCCTCCCAGGGGAACACTGAAGCTTTCTTT. Amino acids: CASSLASQGNTEAFF.

The gene calls are TRBV4-2 and TRBJ2-7, with D perhaps being TRBD1 or TRBD2 (5 bases each). The CDR3 runs to 13 residues. Germline values: CDR1 LGHNA, CDR2 YNFKEQ. Trimming cost V 4 bases and J 5 bases, with 12 bases left between them. The CDR3 coding sequence is TGTGCCAGCAGCCCCCGAGAGGGGAACGAGCAGTACTTC. The encoded protein is CASSPREGNEQYF.